These T cell receptor beta chains were read from a single sample in a study of cytomegalovirus exposure and HLA in healthy donors. The table came from immunoSEQ multiplex PCR; TCRdb's copy has only in-frame clones and leaves some out. The repertoire holds some 140,000 clones, with 70% to 80% as singletons. Source material: PBMCs. The receptor source for this set is a man younger than 40 in good health and CMV-seropositive. Each CDR3 is given with its conserved first and last residue. D genes are given only for firm matches. Clone size is shown for a subset of rows, as once, few, many or a class of expanded clone.

size: -
J: TRBJ2-2
V: TRBV9
D: -
DNA: TGTGCCAGCAGCCCCTGGACAGCGAACACCGGGGAGCTGTTTTTT
CDR3: CASSPWTANTGELFF

size: -
J: TRBJ1-1
V: TRBV28
D: TRBD1
DNA: TGTGCCAGCAGTTCCCCGGGACAGGTGAACACTGAAGCTTTCTTT
CDR3: CASSSPGQVNTEAFF

size: -
J: TRBJ2-7
V: TRBV7-6
D: TRBD1
DNA: TGTGCCAGCAGCACAAGACAGGGGTTGGACGAGCAGTACTTC
CDR3: CASSTRQGLDEQYF

size: once
J: TRBJ2-2
V: TRBV27
D: -
DNA: TGTGCCAGCAGTGGCGTAGGGGTTCAAACCGGGGAGCTGTTTTTT
CDR3: CASSGVGVQTGELFF

size: -
J: TRBJ2-5
V: TRBV4-1
D: TRBD2
DNA: TGCGCCAGCAGCAGACTAGCGGGGCTAGAGACCCAGTACTTC
CDR3: CASSRLAGLETQYF

size: -
J: TRBJ2-1
V: TRBV7-9
D: TRBD2
DNA: TGTGCCAGCAGCTTCGAGCGGGGCAACAATGAGCAGTTCTTC
CDR3: CASSFERGNNEQFF

size: once
J: TRBJ2-1
V: TRBV7-8
D: -
DNA: TGTGCCAGCAGCACCTCGGGAGCCGAGTACAATGAGCAGTTCTTC
CDR3: CASSTSGAEYNEQFF

size: -
J: TRBJ2-7
V: TRBV10-2
D: TRBD2
DNA: TGCGCCAGCAGCCTAGCGGGTAACCCCTACGAGCAGTACTTC
CDR3: CASSLAGNPYEQYF

size: -
J: TRBJ1-2
V: TRBV30
D: -
DNA: TGTGCCGCAAAGGGGAATGGCTACACCTTC
CDR3: CAAKGNGYTF

size: -
J: TRBJ2-7
V: TRBV6-1
D: TRBD1
DNA: TGTGCCAGCAGTTCAGGGGGGACAGGCGCCTACGAGCAGTACTTC
CDR3: CASSSGGTGAYEQYF

size: -
J: TRBJ2-7
V: TRBV6-5
D: -
DNA: TGTGCCAGCAGATGGGACAACAAGCAGTACTTC
CDR3: CASRWDNKQYF

size: -
J: TRBJ1-5
V: TRBV15
D: -
DNA: TGTGCCACCAGCAGGGGCCCGAGTAGCAATCAGCCCCAGCATTTT
CDR3: CATSRGPSSNQPQHF

size: -
J: TRBJ1-1
V: TRBV15
D: TRBD1
DNA: TGTGCCACCAGCCCCGGGACAGGGATGAACACTGAAGCTTTCTTT
CDR3: CATSPGTGMNTEAFF

size: once
J: TRBJ1-5
V: TRBV19
D: -
DNA: TGTGCCAGTAGTACTCAGAGCAATCAGCCCCAGCATTTT
CDR3: CASSTQSNQPQHF

size: -
J: TRBJ1-2
V: TRBV6-5
D: TRBD1
DNA: TGTGCCAGCAGCGGACAGGGAGGCAAGGGCTATGGCTACACCTTC
CDR3: CASSGQGGKGYGYTF

size: -
J: TRBJ1-6
V: TRBV7-2
D: -
DNA: TGTGCCAGCAGCTTCCTTGGGGGACTTAATTCACCCCTCCACTTT
CDR3: CASSFLGGLNSPLHF

size: few
J: TRBJ2-6
V: TRBV5-6
D: TRBD1
DNA: TGTGCCAGCAGCCCCGGGACAGGGGTAGCTGGGGCCAACGTCCTGACTTTC
CDR3: CASSPGTGVAGANVLTF

size: once
J: TRBJ2-3
V: TRBV7-2
D: TRBD1
DNA: TGTGCCAGCAGCGCACAGGGGGCCGGGGATACGCAGTATTTT
CDR3: CASSAQGAGDTQYF

size: -
J: TRBJ2-3
V: TRBV7-9
D: -
DNA: TGTGCCAGCAGCTTATCCCAGGGCTCGCAGTATTTT
CDR3: CASSLSQGSQYF

size: -
J: TRBJ1-5
V: TRBV28
D: TRBD1
DNA: TGTGCCAGCAGCCTCTACAGGGGCAATAGCAATCAGCCCCAGCATTTT
CDR3: CASSLYRGNSNQPQHF

size: -
J: TRBJ1-5
V: TRBV12-5
D: -
DNA: TGTGCTAGTGGCACGTGGGCGGGTCAGCCCCAGCATTTT
CDR3: CASGTWAGQPQHF

size: -
J: TRBJ2-1
V: TRBV29-1
D: -
DNA: TGCAGCGTTGTGGGGGACAACGATCAAATTATCTACAATGAGCAGTTCTTC
CDR3: CSVVGDNDQIIYNEQFF

size: -
J: TRBJ2-5
V: TRBV18
D: -
DNA: TGTGCCAGCTCACCCACCATGGCGGGCCCTCAAGAGACCCAGTACTTC
CDR3: CASSPTMAGPQETQYF

size: -
J: TRBJ2-7
V: TRBV18
D: TRBD2
DNA: TGTGCCAGCTCACTACCGGGACTAGCGGGAGAAGAGCAGTACTTC
CDR3: CASSLPGLAGEEQYF

size: -
J: TRBJ2-7
V: TRBV9
D: TRBD1
DNA: TGTGCCAGCAGCGCAGGACAGGGCAGCTCCTACGAGCAGTACTTC
CDR3: CASSAGQGSSYEQYF

size: -
J: TRBJ2-3
V: TRBV6-1
D: -
DNA: TGTGCCACCCGCTTCGAGGGGAGGACAGATACGCAGTATTTT
CDR3: CATRFEGRTDTQYF

size: -
J: TRBJ2-1
V: TRBV7-6
D: -
DNA: TGTGCCAGCAGCTTAAGGGGCCGCAATGAGCAGTTCTTC
CDR3: CASSLRGRNEQFF

size: -
J: TRBJ2-7
V: TRBV7-9
D: TRBD2
DNA: TGTGCCAGCAGCTTAGGACTAGCGGGGAATTACGAGCAGTACTTC
CDR3: CASSLGLAGNYEQYF

size: few
J: TRBJ2-1
V: TRBV30
D: -
DNA: TGTGCCTGGAGTGAGCTCGAAAAGCAGTTCTTC
CDR3: CAWSELEKQFF

size: -
J: TRBJ2-1
V: TRBV6-5
D: TRBD1
DNA: TGTGCCAGCAGTTCCTTCGACAGGGCCTACAATGAGCAGTTCTTC
CDR3: CASSSFDRAYNEQFF

size: -
J: TRBJ1-1
V: TRBV7-6
D: -
DNA: TGTGCCAGCAGCTTACTACAGCTGAACACTGAAGCTTTCTTT
CDR3: CASSLLQLNTEAFF

size: few
J: TRBJ1-2
V: TRBV9
D: TRBD1
DNA: TGTGCCAGCAGGGACCGAACGGGACAGCCCTATGGCTACACCTTC
CDR3: CASRDRTGQPYGYTF

size: -
J: TRBJ2-2
V: TRBV27
D: -
DNA: TGTGCTAGCAGTTTATCGCTCGGGAGCCATCGGTTGCGGGGCACCGGGGAGCTGTTTTTT
CDR3: CASSLSLGSHRLRGTGELFF

size: -
J: TRBJ2-2
V: TRBV12-5
D: TRBD1
DNA: TGTGCTAGTGGTTTCCGGACAGGCAAAACCGGGGAGCTGTTTTTT
CDR3: CASGFRTGKTGELFF

size: few
J: TRBJ2-7
V: TRBV9
D: -
DNA: TGTGCCAGCAGCGTCGGAGGCGGGGACTCCTACGAGCAGTACTTC
CDR3: CASSVGGGDSYEQYF

size: few
J: TRBJ2-3
V: TRBV9
D: TRBD2
DNA: TGTGCCAGCAGCGATAGCGGGATCATCGATACGCAGTATTTT
CDR3: CASSDSGIIDTQYF

size: few
J: TRBJ1-3
V: TRBV7-9
D: -
DNA: TGTGCCAGCAGCTCATCCTCTGGAAACACCATATATTTT
CDR3: CASSSSSGNTIYF

size: -
J: TRBJ2-2
V: TRBV4-3
D: -
DNA: TGCGCCAGCAGCCAAAATCAGGGGGGCGGGGAGCTGTTTTTT
CDR3: CASSQNQGGGELFF

size: -
J: TRBJ1-1
V: TRBV7-9
D: -
DNA: TGTGCCAGCAGCTTAGACGGACTGAACACTGAAGCTTCCTTT
CDR3: CASSLDGLNTEASF

size: -
J: TRBJ2-3
V: TRBV6-5
D: TRBD2
DNA: TGTGCCAGCAGTCCCCAGGGACTAGCGGCAGATACGCAGTATTTT
CDR3: CASSPQGLAADTQYF

size: once
J: TRBJ2-5
V: TRBV7-2
D: TRBD2
DNA: TGTGCCAGCAGGGCCGGGGGGGCTCCAGAGACCCAGTACTTC
CDR3: CASRAGGAPETQYF

size: -
J: TRBJ2-7
V: TRBV5-6
D: TRBD1
DNA: TGTGCCAGCAGCCCCCAGGGACAGGGGGCGCAGAAGATATACGAGCAGTACTTC
CDR3: CASSPQGQGAQKIYEQYF

size: -
J: TRBJ2-7
V: TRBV10-3
D: TRBD1
DNA: TGTGCCTCTCGGACAGGGGCGAACTACGAGCAGTACTTC
CDR3: CASRTGANYEQYF

size: few
J: TRBJ2-7
V: TRBV7-3
D: TRBD1
DNA: TGTGCCAGCAGCCGACAGGGGGGCTCCTACGAGCAGTACTTC
CDR3: CASSRQGGSYEQYF

size: -
J: TRBJ1-6
V: TRBV7-8
D: TRBD1
DNA: TGCGCCAGCAATCCAGGGGGTAATTCACCCCTCCACTTT
CDR3: CASNPGGNSPLHF

size: -
J: TRBJ1-5
V: TRBV2
D: -
DNA: TGTGCCTCCCTGGAGGGTCGCAATCAGCCCCAGCATTTT
CDR3: CASLEGRNQPQHF

size: -
J: TRBJ2-1
V: TRBV9
D: -
DNA: TGTGCCAGCAAGGGCGGGACGGGCAATGAGCAGTTCTTC
CDR3: CASKGGTGNEQFF

size: -
J: TRBJ2-1
V: TRBV2
D: TRBD2
DNA: TGTGCCAGCAGTGAAACCCCTCGGACTAGCGGCCAGGGGCTAGGGCAGTTCTTC
CDR3: CASSETPRTSGQGLGQFF

size: -
J: TRBJ1-5
V: TRBV27
D: -
DNA: TGTGCCAGCAGTCCATATCCGACAGAGGCCCGGGGCAATCAGCCCCAGCATTTT
CDR3: CASSPYPTEARGNQPQHF

size: -
J: TRBJ1-6
V: TRBV27
D: TRBD1
DNA: TGTGCCAGCAGTTTAAGGGGGACAGCATATAATTCACCCCTCCACTTT
CDR3: CASSLRGTAYNSPLHF

size: -
J: TRBJ2-3
V: TRBV10-3
D: TRBD2
DNA: TGTGCCATCAGCGGGGGCCTAAAGCGGGAGACAGATACGCAGTATTTT
CDR3: CAISGGLKRETDTQYF

size: -
J: TRBJ1-2
V: TRBV18
D: -
DNA: TGTGCCAGCTCACCAGGCCAGGTTCCAGTTGGCTACACCTTC
CDR3: CASSPGQVPVGYTF

size: -
J: TRBJ1-2
V: TRBV15
D: -
DNA: TGTGCCACCAGCAGAGACCTAGCCGCGGGCGGTAACTATGGCTACACCTTC
CDR3: CATSRDLAAGGNYGYTF

size: -
J: TRBJ1-1
V: TRBV10-3
D: -
DNA: TGTGCCATCAGTTACTCGGGGGAAGGGTTAACTGAAGCTTTCTTT
CDR3: CAISYSGEGLTEAFF

size: -
J: TRBJ2-2
V: TRBV2
D: -
DNA: TGTGCCAGCAGTAGTGAGAGGGACACCGGGGAGCTGTTTTTT
CDR3: CASSSERDTGELFF

size: -
J: TRBJ1-6
V: TRBV6-1
D: -
DNA: TGTGCCAGCAGAGAGGGCAGGGGCGGCCGGACACCCCTCCACTTT
CDR3: CASREGRGGRTPLHF

size: -
J: TRBJ2-2
V: TRBV7-3
D: TRBD2
DNA: TGTGCCAGCAGCCCTTTAGCGGGAGGAACGAACACCGGGGAGCTGTTTTTT
CDR3: CASSPLAGGTNTGELFF